What follows describes a single TCR beta chain. This CDR3 contains 17 residues. The V and J ends lost 0 bases and 0 bases respectively, with 12 bases between them. Germline V lookup: CDR1 KGHSH, CDR2 LQKENI. The entry originates in a study of siplizumab effects on memory and regulatory T cells. Per sample, the assay covered 90,000 to 100,000 TCR templates. Sequenced by immunoSEQ multiplex PCR; TCRdb stores in-frame clones only, minus some. The sample has some 100,000 clones, about 90% seen once. The chain employs TRBV18 and TRBJ2-1; D remains unclear. This clonotype originated in a human donor in good health. Sequenced material: Tregs sorted from blood. Here the CDR3 DNA reads TGTGCCAGCTCACCACCGTCAGGCTCGAGCTCCTACAATGAGCAGTTCTTC. Protein: CASSPPSGSSSYNEQFF.